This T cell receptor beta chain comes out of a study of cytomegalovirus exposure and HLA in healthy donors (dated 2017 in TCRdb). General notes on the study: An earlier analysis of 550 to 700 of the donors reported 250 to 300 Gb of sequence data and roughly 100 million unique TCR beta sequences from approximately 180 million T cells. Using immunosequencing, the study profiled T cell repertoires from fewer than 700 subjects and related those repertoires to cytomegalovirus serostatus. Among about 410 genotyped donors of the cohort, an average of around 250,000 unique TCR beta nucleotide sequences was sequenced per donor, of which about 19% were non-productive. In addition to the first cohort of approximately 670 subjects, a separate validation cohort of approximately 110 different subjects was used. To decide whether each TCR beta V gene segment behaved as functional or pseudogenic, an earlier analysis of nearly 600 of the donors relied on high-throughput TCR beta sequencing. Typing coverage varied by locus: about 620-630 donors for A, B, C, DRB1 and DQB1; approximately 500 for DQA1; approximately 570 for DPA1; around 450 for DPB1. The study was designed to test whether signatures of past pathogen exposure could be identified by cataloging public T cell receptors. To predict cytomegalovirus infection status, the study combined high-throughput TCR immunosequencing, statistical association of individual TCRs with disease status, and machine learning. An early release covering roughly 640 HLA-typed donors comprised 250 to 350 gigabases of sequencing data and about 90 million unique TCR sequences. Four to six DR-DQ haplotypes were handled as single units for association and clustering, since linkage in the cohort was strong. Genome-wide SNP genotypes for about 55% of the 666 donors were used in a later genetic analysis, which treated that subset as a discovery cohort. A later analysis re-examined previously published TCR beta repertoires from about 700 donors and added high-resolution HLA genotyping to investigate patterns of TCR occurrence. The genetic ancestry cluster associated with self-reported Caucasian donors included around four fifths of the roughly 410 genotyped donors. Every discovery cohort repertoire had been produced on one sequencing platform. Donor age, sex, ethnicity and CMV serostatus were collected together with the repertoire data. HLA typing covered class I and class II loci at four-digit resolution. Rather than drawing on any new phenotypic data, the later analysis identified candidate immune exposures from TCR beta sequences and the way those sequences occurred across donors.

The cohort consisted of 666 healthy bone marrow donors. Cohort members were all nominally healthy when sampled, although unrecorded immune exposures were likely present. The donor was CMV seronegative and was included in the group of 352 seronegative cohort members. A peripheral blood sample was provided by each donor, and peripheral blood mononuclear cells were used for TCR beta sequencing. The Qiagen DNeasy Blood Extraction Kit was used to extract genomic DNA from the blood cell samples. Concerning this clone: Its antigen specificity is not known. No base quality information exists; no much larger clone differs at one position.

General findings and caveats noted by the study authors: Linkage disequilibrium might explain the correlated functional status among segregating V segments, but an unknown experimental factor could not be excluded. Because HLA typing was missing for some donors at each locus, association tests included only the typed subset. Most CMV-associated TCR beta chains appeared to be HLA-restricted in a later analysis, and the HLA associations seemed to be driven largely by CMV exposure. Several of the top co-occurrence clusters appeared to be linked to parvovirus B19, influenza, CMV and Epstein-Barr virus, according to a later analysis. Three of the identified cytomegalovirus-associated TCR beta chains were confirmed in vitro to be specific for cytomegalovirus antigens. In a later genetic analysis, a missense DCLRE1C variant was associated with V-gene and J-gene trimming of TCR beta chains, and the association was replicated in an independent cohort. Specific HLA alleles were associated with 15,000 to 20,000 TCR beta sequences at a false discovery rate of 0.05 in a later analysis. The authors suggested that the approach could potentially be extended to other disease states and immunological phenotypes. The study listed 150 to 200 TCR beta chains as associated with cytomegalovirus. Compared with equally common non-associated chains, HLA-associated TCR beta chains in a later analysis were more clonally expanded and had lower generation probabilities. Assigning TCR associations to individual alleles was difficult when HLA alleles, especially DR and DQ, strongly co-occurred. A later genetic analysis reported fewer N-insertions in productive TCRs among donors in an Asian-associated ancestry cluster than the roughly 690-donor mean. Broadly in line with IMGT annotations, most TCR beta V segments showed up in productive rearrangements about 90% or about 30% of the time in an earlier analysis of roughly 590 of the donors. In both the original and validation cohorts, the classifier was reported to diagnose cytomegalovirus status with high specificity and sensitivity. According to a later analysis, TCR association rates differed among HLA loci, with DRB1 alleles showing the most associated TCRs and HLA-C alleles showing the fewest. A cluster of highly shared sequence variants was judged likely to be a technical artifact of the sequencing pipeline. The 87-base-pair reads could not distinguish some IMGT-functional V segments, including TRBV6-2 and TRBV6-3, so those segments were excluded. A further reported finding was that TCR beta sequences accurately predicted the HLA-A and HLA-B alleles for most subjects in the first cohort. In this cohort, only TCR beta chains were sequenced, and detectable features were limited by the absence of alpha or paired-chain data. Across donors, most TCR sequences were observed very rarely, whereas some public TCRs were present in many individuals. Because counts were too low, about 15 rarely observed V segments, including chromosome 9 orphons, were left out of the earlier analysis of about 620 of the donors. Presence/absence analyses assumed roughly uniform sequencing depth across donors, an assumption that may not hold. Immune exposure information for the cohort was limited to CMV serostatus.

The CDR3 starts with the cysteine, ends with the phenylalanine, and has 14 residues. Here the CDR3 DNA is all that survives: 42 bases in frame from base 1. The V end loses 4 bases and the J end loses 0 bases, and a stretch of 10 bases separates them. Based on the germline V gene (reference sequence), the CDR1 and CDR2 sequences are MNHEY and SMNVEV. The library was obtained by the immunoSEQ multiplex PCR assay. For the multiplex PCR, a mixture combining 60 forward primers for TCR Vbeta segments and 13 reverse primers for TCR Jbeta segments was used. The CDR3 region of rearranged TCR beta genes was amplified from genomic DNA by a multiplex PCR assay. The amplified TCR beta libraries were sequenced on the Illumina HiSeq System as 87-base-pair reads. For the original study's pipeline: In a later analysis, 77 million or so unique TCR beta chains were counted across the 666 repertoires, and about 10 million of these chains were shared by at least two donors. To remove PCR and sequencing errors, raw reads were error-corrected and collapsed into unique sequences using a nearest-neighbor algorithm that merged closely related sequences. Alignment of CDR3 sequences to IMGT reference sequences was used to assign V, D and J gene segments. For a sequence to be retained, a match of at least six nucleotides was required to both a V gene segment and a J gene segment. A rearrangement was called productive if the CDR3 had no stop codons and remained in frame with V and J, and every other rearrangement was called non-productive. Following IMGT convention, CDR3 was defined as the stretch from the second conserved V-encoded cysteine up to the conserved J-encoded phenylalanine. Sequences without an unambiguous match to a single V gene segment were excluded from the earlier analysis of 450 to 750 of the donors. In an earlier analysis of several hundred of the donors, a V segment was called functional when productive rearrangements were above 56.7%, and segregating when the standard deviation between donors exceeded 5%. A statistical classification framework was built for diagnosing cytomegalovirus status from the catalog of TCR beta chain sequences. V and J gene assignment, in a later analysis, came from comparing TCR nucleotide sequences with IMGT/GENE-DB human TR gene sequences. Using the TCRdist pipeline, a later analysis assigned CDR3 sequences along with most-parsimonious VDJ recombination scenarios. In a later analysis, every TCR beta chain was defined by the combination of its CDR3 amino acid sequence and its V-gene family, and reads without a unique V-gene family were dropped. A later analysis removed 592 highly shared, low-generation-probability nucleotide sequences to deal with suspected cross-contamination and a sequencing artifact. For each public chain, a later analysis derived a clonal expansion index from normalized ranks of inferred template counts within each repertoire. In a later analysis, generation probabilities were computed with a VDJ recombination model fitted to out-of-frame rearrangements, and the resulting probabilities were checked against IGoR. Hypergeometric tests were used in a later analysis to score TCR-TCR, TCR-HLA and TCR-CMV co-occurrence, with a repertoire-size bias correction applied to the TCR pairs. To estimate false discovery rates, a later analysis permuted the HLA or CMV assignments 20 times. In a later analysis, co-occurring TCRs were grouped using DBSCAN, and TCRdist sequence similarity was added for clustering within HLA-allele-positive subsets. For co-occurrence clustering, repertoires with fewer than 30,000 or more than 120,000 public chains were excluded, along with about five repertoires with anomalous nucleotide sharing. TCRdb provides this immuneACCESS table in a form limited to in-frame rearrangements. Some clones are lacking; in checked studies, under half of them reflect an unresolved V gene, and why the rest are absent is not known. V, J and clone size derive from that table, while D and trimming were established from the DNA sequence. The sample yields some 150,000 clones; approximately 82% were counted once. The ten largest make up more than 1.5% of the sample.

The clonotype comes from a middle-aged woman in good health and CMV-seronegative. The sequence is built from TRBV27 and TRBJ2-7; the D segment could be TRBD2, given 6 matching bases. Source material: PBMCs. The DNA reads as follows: TGTGCCAGCAGTTACGGGAGAAACTCCTACGAGCAGTACTTC. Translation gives CASSYGRNSYEQYF.